The next 19 T cell receptor beta chains were all read from a single sample in a study of CD8 T cells in Susac syndrome. An input of 0.5 to 1 ug of RNA was subjected to reverse transcription using random hexamers. From the immunoSEQ multiplex PCR reads, TCRdb called clonotypes with MiXCR, one entry per CDR3 protein. The sample lists roughly 400,000 distinct CDR3 sequences, around 83% occurring once. The sequencing sample was made of CD8+ T cells from PBMCs. The receptors were sampled from a human donor with multiple sclerosis.

The rearrangement uses TRBV7-8 and TRBJ2-3, with D hard to call. Looked up from germline, CDR1 is SGHVS and CDR2 is FQNEAQ. This CDR3 is 15 amino acids long. The V gene lost 6 bases and the J gene lost 3 bases, with 16 bases spanning the gap. CDR3 DNA sequence: TGTGCCAGCAGGTCAATCGAGGTATCAACAGATACGCAGTATTTT. Its protein product is CASRSIEVSTDTQYF.

This chain joins TRBV3-1 and TRBJ2-5, with 8 nucleotides matching TRBD2. The germline gives CDR1 LGHDT, CDR2 YNNKEL (reference sequence). Unmatched junction bases numbered 10, after V lost 1 base and J lost 9 bases. The CDR3 totals 15 residues. CDR3 in DNA: TGTGCCAGCAGCCAAGGGACTAGCACATTGGTGGCCCAGTACTTC. It encodes CASSQGTSTLVAQYF.

The chain couples TRBV7-6 to TRBJ1-5; D remains ambiguous. CDR3 length: 14 amino acids. Germline V gene sequence: CDR1 SGHVS, CDR2 FNYEAQ. Deletions cut 5 bases from V and 0 bases from J, with 8 bases between. DNA for the CDR3: TGTGCCAGCAGCCGCGGCGGTAGCAATCAGCCCCAGCATTTT. Translation: CASSRGGSNQPQHF. The full variable domain, rest sourced from reference TRBV7-6 and TRBJ1-5, is GAGVSQSPRYKVTKRGQDVALRCDPISGHVSLYWYRQALGQGPEFLTYFNYEAQQDKSGLPNDRFSAERPEGSISTLTIQRTEQRDSAMYRCASSRGGSNQPQHFGDGTRLSIL.

The CDR3 sequence is CASTAGTGNTGELFF. In DNA, the CDR3 is TGTGCCAGTACCGCCGGGACGGGGAACACCGGGGAGCTGTTTTTT. The chain combines TRBV19 with TRBJ2-2, with D perhaps assigned TRBD1 or TRBD2 (5 bases each). The CDR3 covers 15 residues. From germline, CDR1 is LNHDA and CDR2 SQIVND (reference sequence). Trimming left V 7 bases short and J 1 base short, with 13 bases between.

The J gene is TRBJ1-1, the V gene TRBV27; D call uncertain. V was shortened by 6 bases and J by 3 bases, with 5 bases between the two germline ends. The CDR3 covers 11 residues. Per the germline V gene, CDR1 is MNHEY and CDR2 is SMNVEV (reference sequence). The DNA of the CDR3 is TGTGCCAGCAGGACATACACTGAAGCTTTCTTT. Its protein product is CASRTYTEAFF.

The V gene is TRBV7-9, the J gene TRBJ2-3; D possibly uses TRBD1 or TRBD2 (6 bases each). The CDR3 contains 15 residues. Germline loops: CDR1 SEHNR, CDR2 FQNEAQ (reference sequence). Trimming pared 7 bases from V and 6 bases from J, leaving 20 bases between. CDR3 DNA: TGTGCCAGCATAGGGGGACTTCTCGTTTTGGATACGCAGTATTTT. Residues: CASIGGLLVLDTQYF.

The rearrangement joins TRBV6-1 to TRBJ1-5, with no clear D. Trimming removed 6 bases at V and 4 bases at J, with 22 bases between. The length of the CDR3 is 17 residues. Germline CDR1 and CDR2: MNHNS and SASEGT. As DNA, the CDR3 is TGTGCCAGCAGGAGCCCTCGGCGGGCCCTTTGGAATCAGCCCCAGCATTTT. It yields the protein CASRSPRRALWNQPQHF.

The chain recombines TRBV19 with TRBJ2-1; D gene uncertain. Trimming stripped 2 bases from V and 3 bases from J, with 11 bases between. Germline CDR1 reads LNHDA; CDR2 reads SQIVND (reference sequence). This CDR3 contains 15 residues. In DNA, the CDR3 is TGTGCCAGTAGTATATCACGAAATGGCTACAATGAGCAGTTCTTC. Its protein product is CASSISRNGYNEQFF.

The chain has TRBV13 and TRBJ1-1; D is uncertain. This CDR3 is 12 amino acids long. Germline V gene sequence: CDR1 PRHDT, CDR2 FYEKMQ (reference sequence). V was trimmed by 0 bases and J by 10 bases, leaving 9 bases between them. The DNA for the CDR3 is TGTGCCAGCAGCTTAGGGAGTTCCGGAGCTTTCTTT. This sequence encodes CASSLGSSGAFF.

This chain joins TRBV24-1 and TRBJ2-1; possibly TRBD1 or TRBD2 for D (7 bases each). V dropped 4 bases and J dropped 9 bases, with 15 bases sitting between them. The germline CDR1 and CDR2 sequences are KGHDR and SFDVKD. This CDR3 is built from 14 residues. CDR3 nucleotides: TGTGCCACCAGTGACCCTACCAGGGGGGGTGAGCAGTTCTTC. It specifies CATSDPTRGGEQFF.

The genes are TRBV5-1 and TRBJ2-7; 7 bases agree with TRBD1. With 2 bases clipped from V and 4 bases from J, the junction kept 6 bases outside the gene matches. Germline CDR1 and CDR2: SGHRS and YFSETQ. The CDR3 covers 14 residues. CDR3 amino acids: CASSLNRGPYEQYF. In DNA, the CDR3 is TGCGCCAGCAGCTTAAACAGGGGTCCGTACGAGCAGTACTTC.

J is TRBJ1-1 and V is TRBV11-2; TRBD1 might be the D (5 bases). CDR1 SGHAT and CDR2 FQNNGV come from the germline V gene. Trimming removed 2 bases at V and 3 bases at J, with 10 bases between. The CDR3 is 14 amino acids. The CDR3 loop is CASSLLRGYTEAFF. In DNA form, the CDR3 reads TGTGCCAGCAGCTTACTCCGGGGGTACACTGAAGCTTTCTTT.

This clonotype was detected only a few times. The rearrangement uses TRBV12-3 or TRBV12-4 and TRBJ2-2; TRBD1 matches at 7 bases. The CDR3 is 14 amino acids. The junction had 2 bases not matched to a gene; V was cut back by 1 base and J by 6 bases. CDR3 sequence (DNA): TGTGCCAGCAGTTTAGGTCAGGGGGCCGGGGAGCTGTTTTTT. It codes for CASSLGQGAGELFF.

The chain is built from TRBV6-1 and TRBJ2-2, with 13 bases identical to TRBD2. Looked up from germline, CDR1 is MNHNS and CDR2 is SASEGT. V lost 4 bases to trimming and J lost 7 bases; unmatched junction nucleotides: 6. The CDR3 is 16 amino acids. Here the CDR3 reads CASSVTSGGAIGELFF. CDR3 bases: TGTGCCAGCAGTGTCACTAGCGGGGGGGCCATCGGGGAGCTGTTTTTT.

The chain links TRBV12-3 or TRBV12-4 to TRBJ2-2, with D tentatively TRBD2 (6 bases). The V and J ends lost 3 bases and 6 bases respectively, with 26 bases between them. The CDR3 covers 19 residues. The CDR3 nucleotides read TGTGCCAGCAGTTTCGGGCAGGGATTTCGACTAGACTTAGCCGGGGAGCTGTTTTTT. Protein sequence: CASSFGQGFRLDLAGELFF.

The genes are TRBV9 and TRBJ1-6, with D unresolved. This CDR3 is 13 amino acids long. From germline, CDR1 is SGDLS and CDR2 YYNGEE. Trimming pared 0 bases from V and 9 bases from J, leaving 7 bases between. The CDR3 loop reads CASSVDDISPLHF. CDR3 nucleotide sequence: TGTGCCAGCAGCGTAGATGACATTTCACCCCTCCACTTT.

J is TRBJ2-1 and V is TRBV4-1; D might be TRBD1 or TRBD2, each matching 6 bases. CDR1 is MGHRA and CDR2 is YSYEKL in the germline V gene. CDR3 length: 15 amino acids. Trimming shortened V by 1 base and J by 2 bases, and 9 bases separated the two germline ends. CDR3: CASSQAEGAYNEQFF. The CDR3 nucleotides read TGCGCCAGCAGCCAAGCGGAGGGGGCCTACAATGAGCAGTTCTTC.

The CDR3 DNA reads TGTGCCAGCAGTGACTCGAGTGTTGGGGGTTCTGAAGCTTTCTTT. Its translation is CASSDSSVGGSEAFF. The J gene is TRBJ1-1, the V gene TRBV6-4, with D maybe TRBD1 (5 bases). Trimming removed 0 bases at V and 6 bases at J, with 14 bases between. Germline-derived CDR1 and CDR2 are MRHNA and SNTAGT. This CDR3 has 15 residues.

The gene calls are TRBV5-1 and TRBJ2-7, with D perhaps matching TRBD2 (5 bases). Trimming took off 1 base at V and 6 bases at J, with 11 bases between the two ends. Germline V gene data show CDR1 as SGHRS and CDR2 as YFSETQ. The CDR3 loop spans 13 amino acids. The CDR3 loop reads CASSLPMGSEQYF. CDR3 nucleotide sequence: TGCGCCAGCAGCTTGCCCATGGGGAGCGAGCAGTACTTC. The whole variable domain, filled in from reference TRBV5-1 and TRBJ2-7, reads KAGVTQTPRYLIKTRGQQVTLSCSPISGHRSVSWYQQTPGQGLQFLFEYFSETQRNKGNFPGRFSGRQFSNSRSEMNVSTLELGDSALYLCASSLPMGSEQYFGPGTRLTVT.